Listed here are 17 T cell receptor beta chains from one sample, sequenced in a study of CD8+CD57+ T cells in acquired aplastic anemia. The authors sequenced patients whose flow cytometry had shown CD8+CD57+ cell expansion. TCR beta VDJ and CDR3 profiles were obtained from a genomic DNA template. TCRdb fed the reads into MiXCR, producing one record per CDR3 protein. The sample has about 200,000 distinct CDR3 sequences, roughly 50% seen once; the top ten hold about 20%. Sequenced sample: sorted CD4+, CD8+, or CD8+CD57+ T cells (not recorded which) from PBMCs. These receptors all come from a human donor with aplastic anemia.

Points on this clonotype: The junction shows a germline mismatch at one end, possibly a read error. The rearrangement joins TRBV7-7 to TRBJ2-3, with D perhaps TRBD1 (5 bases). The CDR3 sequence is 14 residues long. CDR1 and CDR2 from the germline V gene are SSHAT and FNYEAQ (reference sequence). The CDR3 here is CASSSNRPGDTQYF. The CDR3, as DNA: TGTGCTAGCAGCTCGAATCGACCAGGGGATACGCAGTATTTT. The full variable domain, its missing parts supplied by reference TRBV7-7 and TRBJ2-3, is GAGVSQSPRYKVTKRGQDVTLRCDPISSHATLYWYQQALGQGPEFLTYFNYEAQPDKSGLPSDRFSAERPEGSISTLTIQRTEQRDSAMYRCASSSNRPGDTQYFGPGTRLTVL.

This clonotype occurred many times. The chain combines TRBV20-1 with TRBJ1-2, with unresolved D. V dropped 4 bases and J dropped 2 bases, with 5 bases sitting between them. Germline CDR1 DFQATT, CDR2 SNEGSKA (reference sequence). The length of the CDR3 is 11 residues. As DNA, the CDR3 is TGCAGTGCTACGGCGAACTATGGCTACACCTTC. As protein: CSATANYGYTF.

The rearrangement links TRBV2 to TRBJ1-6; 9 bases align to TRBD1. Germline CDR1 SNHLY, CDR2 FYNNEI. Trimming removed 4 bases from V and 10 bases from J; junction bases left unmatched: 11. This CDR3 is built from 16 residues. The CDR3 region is CASSVARQGVGSPLHF. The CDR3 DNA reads TGTGCCAGCAGTGTGGCGCGACAGGGGGTGGGGTCACCCCTCCACTTT.

The DNA of the CDR3 is TGTGCCAGCAGTTTAGTACATTTTGATGGCTACACCTTC. Encoded protein: CASSLVHFDGYTF. V usage is TRBV12-3 or TRBV12-4 and J usage is TRBJ1-2; D remains unclear. The CDR3 contains 13 residues. The V gene lost 1 base and the J gene lost 6 bases, with 9 bases spanning the gap.

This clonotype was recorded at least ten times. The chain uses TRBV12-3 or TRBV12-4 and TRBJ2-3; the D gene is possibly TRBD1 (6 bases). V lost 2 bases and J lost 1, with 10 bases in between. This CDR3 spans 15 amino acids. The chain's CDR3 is CASSLRQVGTDTQYF. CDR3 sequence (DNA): TGTGCCAGCAGTTTACGACAGGTTGGCACAGATACGCAGTATTTT.

As DNA, the CDR3 is TGTGCCACCAACAGGGCCCACAATGAGCAGTTCTTC. Translation gives CATNRAHNEQFF. The chain joins TRBV2 to TRBJ2-1; D perhaps matches TRBD1 (6 bases). The CDR3 runs to 12 residues. With 10 bases removed from V and 5 bases from J, the gap between germline ends came to 12 bases. Germline loops: CDR1 SNHLY, CDR2 FYNNEI. Drawing the rest from reference TRBV2 and TRBJ2-1, the complete variable domain is EPEVTQTPSHQVTQMGQEVILRCVPISNHLYFYWYRQILGQKVEFLVSFYNNEISEKSEIFDDQFSVERPDGSNFTLKIRSTKLEDSAMYFCATNRAHNEQFFGPGTRLTVL.

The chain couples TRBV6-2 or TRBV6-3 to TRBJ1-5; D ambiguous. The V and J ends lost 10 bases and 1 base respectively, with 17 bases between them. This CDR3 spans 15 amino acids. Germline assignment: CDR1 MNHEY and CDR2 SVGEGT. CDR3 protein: CATKSRTTSNQPQHF. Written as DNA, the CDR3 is TGTGCCACCAAGAGCAGAACCACAAGCAATCAGCCCCAGCATTTT.

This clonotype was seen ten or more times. This chain's CDR3 is CASGLMLAGSDTQYF. CDR3 coding DNA: TGTGCTAGTGGTTTGATGCTAGCGGGGTCCGATACGCAGTATTTT. The chain links TRBV12-5 to TRBJ2-3; TRBD2 agrees at 9 bases. This CDR3 has 15 residues. The V gene's germline CDR1 is LGHNT and CDR2 FRNRAP. After removal of 2 bases from V and 6 bases from J, the junction contained 6 bases not matched to a gene.

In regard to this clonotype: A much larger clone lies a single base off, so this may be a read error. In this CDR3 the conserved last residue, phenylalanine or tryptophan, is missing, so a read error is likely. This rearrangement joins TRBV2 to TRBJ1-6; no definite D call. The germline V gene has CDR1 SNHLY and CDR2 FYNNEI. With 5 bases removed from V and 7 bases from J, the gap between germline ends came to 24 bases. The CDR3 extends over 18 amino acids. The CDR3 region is CASSLVRRTYSSNSPLHL. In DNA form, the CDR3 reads TGTGCCAGCAGTTTAGTGCGACGGACGTATTCTTCGAATTCACCCCTCCACCTT.

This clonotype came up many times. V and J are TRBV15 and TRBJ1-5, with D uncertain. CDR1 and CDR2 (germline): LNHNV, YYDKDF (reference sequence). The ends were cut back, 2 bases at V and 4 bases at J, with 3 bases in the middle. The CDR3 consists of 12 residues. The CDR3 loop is CATSRQNQPQHF. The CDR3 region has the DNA TGTGCCACCAGCAGACAAAATCAGCCCCAGCATTTT.

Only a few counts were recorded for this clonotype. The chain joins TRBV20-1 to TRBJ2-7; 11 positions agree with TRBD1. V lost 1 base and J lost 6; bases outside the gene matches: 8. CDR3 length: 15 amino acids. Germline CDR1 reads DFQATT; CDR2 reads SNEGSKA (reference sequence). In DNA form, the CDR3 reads TGCAGTGCTAGAGCGCCGGGACAGGGGGGCGTCGAGCAGTACTTC. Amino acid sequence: CSARAPGQGGVEQYF.

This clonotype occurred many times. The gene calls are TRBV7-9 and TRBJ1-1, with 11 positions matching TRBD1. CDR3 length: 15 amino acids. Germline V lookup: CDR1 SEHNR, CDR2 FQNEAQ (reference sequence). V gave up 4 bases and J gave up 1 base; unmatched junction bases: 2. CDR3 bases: TGTGCCAGCAGCTGGGGGACAGGGGGGAACACTGAAGCTTTCTTT. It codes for CASSWGTGGNTEAFF.

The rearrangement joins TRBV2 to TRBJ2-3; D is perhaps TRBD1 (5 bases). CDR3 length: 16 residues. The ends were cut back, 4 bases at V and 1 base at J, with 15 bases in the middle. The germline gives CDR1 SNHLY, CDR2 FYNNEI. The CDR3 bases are TGTGCCAGCAGTGTTTCAGGGTATACTGGCACAGATACGCAGTATTTT. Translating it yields CASSVSGYTGTDTQYF.

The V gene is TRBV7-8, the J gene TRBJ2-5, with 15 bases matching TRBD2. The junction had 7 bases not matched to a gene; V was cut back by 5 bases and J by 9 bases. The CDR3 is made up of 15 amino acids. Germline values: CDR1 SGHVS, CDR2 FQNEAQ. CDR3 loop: CASSPRTSGGAAQYF. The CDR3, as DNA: TGTGCCAGCAGCCCCCGGACTAGCGGGGGGGCTGCCCAGTACTTC.

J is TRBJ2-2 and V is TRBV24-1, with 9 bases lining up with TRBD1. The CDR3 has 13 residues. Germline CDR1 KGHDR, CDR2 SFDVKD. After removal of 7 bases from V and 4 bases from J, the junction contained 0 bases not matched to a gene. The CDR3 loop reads CATRDRGTGELFF. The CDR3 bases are TGTGCCACCAGGGACAGGGGCACCGGGGAGCTGTTTTTT.

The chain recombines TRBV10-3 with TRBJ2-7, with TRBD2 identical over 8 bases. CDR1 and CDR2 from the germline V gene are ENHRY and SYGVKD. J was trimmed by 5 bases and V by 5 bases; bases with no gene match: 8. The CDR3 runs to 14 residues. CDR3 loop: CAISIGGGRDEQYF. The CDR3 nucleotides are TGTGCCATCAGTATCGGCGGGGGGCGCGACGAGCAGTACTTC.

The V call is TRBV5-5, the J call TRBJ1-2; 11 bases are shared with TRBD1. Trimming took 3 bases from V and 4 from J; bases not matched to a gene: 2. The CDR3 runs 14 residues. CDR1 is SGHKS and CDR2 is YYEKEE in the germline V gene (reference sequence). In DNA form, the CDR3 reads TGTGCCAGCAGCTATGGACAGGGGGCCTATGGCTACACCTTC. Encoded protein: CASSYGQGAYGYTF.